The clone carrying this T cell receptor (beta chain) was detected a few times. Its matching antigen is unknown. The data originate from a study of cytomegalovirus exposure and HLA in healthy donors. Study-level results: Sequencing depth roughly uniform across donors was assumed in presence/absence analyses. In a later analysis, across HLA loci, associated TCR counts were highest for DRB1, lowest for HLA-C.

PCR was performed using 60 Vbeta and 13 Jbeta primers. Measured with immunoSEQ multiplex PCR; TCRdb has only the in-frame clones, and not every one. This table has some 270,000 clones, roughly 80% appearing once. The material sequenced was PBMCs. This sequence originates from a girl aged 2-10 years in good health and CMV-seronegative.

CDR3 coding DNA: TGCGCCAGCAGCCGACGGACAGGGTTGAACACTGAAGCTTTCTTT. Its protein product is CASSRRTGLNTEAFF. The V gene is TRBV4-1, the J gene TRBJ1-1; 8 bases align to TRBD1. Germline V gene data show CDR1 as MGHRA and CDR2 as YSYEKL. The CDR3 spans 15 residues. V gave up 4 bases and J gave up 0 bases; unmatched junction bases: 4.